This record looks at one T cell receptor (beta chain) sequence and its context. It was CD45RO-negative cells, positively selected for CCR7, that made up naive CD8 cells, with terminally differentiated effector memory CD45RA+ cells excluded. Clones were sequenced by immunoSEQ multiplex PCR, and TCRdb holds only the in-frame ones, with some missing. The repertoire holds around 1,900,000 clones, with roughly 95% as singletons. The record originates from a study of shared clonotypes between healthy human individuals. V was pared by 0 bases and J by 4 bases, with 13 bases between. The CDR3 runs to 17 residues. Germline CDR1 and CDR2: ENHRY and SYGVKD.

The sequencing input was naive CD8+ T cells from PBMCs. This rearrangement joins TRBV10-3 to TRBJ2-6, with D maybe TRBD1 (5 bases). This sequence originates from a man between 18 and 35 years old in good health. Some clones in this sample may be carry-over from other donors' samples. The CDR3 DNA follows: TGTGCCATCAGTGAGTCGACGTCAGGGCGGGGGGCCAACGTCCTGACTTTC. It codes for CAISESTSGRGANVLTF.